This section outlines one T cell receptor (beta chain) sequence together with its context. Germline-derived CDR1 and CDR2 are SGHNT and YYREEE (reference sequence). The CDR3 spans 17 residues. The data derive from a study of T cells expressing NK-cell markers. The wider study: HCMV seropositivity marked most of the eight sequenced donors; one was seronegative.

One entry per CDR3 protein, without DNA, is what TCRdb gives after re-calling the 5' RACE reads. Its table lists some 460,000 distinct CDR3 sequences. The specimen was blood T cells: a sorted CD56 or NKG2C T cell subset, CD4+ or CD8+ T cells, or bulk PBMC T cells (not recorded which). The TCR was taken from a woman aged 50 to 60 in good health. This chain connects TRBV5-4 to TRBJ2-3; no DNA is available, so the TRBD2 call from TCRdb remains unchecked. Here the CDR3 reads CASSLVAGGPSTDTQYF.